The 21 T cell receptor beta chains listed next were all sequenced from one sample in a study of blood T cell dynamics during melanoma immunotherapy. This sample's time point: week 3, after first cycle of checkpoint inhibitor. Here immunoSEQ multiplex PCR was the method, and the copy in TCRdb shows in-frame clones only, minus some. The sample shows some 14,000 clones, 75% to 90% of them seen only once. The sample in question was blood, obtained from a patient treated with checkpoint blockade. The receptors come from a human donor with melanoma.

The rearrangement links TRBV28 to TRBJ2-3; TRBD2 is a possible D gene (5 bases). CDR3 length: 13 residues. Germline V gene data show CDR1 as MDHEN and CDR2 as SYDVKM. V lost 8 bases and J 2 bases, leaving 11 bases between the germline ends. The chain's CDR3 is CASGTGLTDTQYF. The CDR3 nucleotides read TGTGCCAGCGGAACCGGACTCACAGATACGCAGTATTTT.

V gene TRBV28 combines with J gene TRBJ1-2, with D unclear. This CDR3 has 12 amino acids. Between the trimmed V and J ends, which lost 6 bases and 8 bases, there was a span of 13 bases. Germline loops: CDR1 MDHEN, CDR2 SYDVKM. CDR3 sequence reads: CASRVSVGGYTF. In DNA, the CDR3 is TGTGCCAGCAGGGTCTCCGTGGGCGGCTACACCTTC.

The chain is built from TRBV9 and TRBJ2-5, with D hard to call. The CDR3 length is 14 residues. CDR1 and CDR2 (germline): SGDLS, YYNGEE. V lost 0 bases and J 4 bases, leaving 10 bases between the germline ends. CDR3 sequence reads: CASSVGNARETQYF. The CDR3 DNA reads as TGTGCCAGCAGCGTAGGCAATGCGAGAGAGACCCAGTACTTC.

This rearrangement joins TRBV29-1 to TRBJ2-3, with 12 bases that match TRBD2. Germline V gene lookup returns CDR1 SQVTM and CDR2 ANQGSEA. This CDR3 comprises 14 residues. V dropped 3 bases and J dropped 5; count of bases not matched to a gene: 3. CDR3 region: CSVDSSGREDTQYF. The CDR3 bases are TGCAGCGTTGATTCTAGCGGGAGGGAAGATACGCAGTATTTT.

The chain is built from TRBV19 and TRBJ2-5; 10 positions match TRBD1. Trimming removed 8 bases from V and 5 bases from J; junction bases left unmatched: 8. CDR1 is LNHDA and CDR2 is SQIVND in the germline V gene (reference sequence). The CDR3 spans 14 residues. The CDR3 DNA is TGTGCCAGTCGCGACAGGGGGCTTAGGGAGACCCAGTACTTC. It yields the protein CASRDRGLRETQYF.

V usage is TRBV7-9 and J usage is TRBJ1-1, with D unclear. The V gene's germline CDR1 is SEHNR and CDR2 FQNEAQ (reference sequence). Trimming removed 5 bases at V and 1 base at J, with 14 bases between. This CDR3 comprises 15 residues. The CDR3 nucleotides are TGTGCCAGCAGCCTGACCCCGGTTGGGAACACTGAAGCTTTCTTT. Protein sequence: CASSLTPVGNTEAFF. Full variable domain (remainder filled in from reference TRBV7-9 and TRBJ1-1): DTGVSQNPRHKITKRGQNVTFRCDPISEHNRLYWYRQTLGQGPEFLTYFQNEAQLEKSRLLSDRFSAERPKGSFSTLEIQRTEQGDSAMYLCASSLTPVGNTEAFFGQGTRLTVV.

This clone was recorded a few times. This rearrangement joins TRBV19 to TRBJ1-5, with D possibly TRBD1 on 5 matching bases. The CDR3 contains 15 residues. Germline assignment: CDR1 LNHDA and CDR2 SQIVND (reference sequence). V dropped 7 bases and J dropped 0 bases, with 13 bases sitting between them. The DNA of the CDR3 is TGTGCCAGTACCCCGGTTGGGGGTAGCAATCAGCCCCAGCATTTT. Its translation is CASTPVGGSNQPQHF.

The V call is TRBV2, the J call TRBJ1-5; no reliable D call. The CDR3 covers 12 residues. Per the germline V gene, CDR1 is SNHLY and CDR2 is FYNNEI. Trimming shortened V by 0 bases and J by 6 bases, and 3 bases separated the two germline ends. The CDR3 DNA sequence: TGTGCCAGCAGTGAAGCAGGTCAGCCCCAGCATTTT. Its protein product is CASSEAGQPQHF.

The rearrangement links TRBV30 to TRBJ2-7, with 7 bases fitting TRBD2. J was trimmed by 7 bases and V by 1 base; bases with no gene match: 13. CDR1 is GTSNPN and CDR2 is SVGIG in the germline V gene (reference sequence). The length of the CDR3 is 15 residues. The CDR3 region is CAWSAIGRSVVEQYF. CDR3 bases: TGTGCCTGGAGTGCCATCGGGAGGTCCGTTGTGGAGCAGTACTTC. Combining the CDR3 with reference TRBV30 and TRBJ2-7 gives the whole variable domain SQTIHQWPATLVQPVGSPLSLECTVEGTSNPNLYWYRQAAGRGLQLLFYSVGIGQISSEVPQNLSASRPQDRQFILSSKKLLLSDSGFYLCAWSAIGRSVVEQYFGPGTRLTVT.

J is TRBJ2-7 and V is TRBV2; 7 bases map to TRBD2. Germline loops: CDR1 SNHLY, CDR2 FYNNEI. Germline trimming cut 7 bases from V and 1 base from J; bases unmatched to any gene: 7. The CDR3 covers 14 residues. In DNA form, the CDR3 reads TGTGCCAGCACTTGGCGGGAGTTGTCCTACGAGCAGTACTTC. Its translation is CASTWRELSYEQYF. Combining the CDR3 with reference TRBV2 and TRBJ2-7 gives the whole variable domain EPEVTQTPSHQVTQMGQEVILRCVPISNHLYFYWYRQILGQKVEFLVSFYNNEISEKSEIFDDQFSVERPDGSNFTLKIRSTKLEDSAMYFCASTWRELSYEQYFGPGTRLTVT.

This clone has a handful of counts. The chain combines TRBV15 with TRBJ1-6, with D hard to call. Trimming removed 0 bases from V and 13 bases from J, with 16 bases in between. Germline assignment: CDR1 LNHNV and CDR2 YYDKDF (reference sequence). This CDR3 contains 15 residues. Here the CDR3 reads CATSRDGRAVGPLHF. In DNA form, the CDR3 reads TGTGCCACCAGCAGAGATGGCCGGGCTGTGGGGCCCCTCCACTTT.

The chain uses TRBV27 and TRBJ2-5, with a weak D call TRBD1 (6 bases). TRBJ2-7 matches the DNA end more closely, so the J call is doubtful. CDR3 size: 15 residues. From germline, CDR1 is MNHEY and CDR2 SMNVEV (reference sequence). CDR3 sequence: CASSLLGQGQGEQYF. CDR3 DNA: TGTGCCAGCAGTTTATTAGGGCAGGGGCAGGGCGAGCAGTACTTC.

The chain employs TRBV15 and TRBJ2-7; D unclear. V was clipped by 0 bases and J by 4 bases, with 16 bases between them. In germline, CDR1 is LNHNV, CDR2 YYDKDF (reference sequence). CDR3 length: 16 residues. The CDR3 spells CATSRDKLSSPYEQYF. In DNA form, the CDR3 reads TGTGCCACCAGCAGAGATAAGCTTTCTTCCCCATACGAGCAGTACTTC.

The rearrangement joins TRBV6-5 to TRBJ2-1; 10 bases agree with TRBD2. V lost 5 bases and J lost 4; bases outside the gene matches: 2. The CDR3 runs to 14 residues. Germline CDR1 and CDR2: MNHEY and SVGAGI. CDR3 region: CASSPSGSYNEQFF. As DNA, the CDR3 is TGTGCCAGCAGTCCTAGCGGGAGTTACAATGAGCAGTTCTTC.

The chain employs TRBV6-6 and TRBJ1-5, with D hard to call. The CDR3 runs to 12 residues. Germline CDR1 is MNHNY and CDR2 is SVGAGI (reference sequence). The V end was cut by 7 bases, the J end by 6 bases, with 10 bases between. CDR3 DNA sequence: TGTGCCAGCACCTCCCCAGGTCAGCCCCAGCATTTT. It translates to CASTSPGQPQHF.

The CDR3 DNA reads as TGTGCCAGCAGTCAAACCGGGACAGGGGCTCGAAATACGCAGTATTTT. Its translation: CASSQTGTGARNTQYF. This chain connects TRBV28 to TRBJ2-3; TRBD1 matches at 10 bases. V lost 5 bases, J lost 7 bases, and 12 bases stayed unmatched. The germline gives CDR1 MDHEN, CDR2 SYDVKM. CDR3 size: 16 residues.

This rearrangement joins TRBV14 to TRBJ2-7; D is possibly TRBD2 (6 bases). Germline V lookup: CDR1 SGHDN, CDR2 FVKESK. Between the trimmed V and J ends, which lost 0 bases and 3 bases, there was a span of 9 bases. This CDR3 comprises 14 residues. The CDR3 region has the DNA TGTGCCAGCAGCCAAGATCGGGGGAACTACGAGCAGTACTTC. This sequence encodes CASSQDRGNYEQYF.

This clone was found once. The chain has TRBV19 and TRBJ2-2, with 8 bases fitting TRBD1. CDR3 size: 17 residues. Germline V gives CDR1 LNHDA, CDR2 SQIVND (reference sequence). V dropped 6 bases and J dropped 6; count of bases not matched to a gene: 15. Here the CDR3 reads CASRGQGAGLLPGELFF. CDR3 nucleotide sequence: TGTGCCAGTAGGGGGCAGGGGGCGGGACTTCTACCCGGGGAGCTGTTTTTT.

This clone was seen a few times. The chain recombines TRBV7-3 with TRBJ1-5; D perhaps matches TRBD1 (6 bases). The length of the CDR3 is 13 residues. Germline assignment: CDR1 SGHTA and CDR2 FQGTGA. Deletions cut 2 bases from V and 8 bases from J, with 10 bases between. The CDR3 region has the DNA TGTGCCAGCAGCTTAGGCAGGGGAGAGCCCCAGCATTTT. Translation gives CASSLGRGEPQHF. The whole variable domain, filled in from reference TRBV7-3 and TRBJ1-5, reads GAGVSQTPSNKVTEKGKYVELRCDPISGHTALYWYRQSLGQGPEFLIYFQGTGAADDSGLPNDRFFAVRPEGSVSTLKIQRTERGDSAVYLCASSLGRGEPQHFGDGTRLSIL.

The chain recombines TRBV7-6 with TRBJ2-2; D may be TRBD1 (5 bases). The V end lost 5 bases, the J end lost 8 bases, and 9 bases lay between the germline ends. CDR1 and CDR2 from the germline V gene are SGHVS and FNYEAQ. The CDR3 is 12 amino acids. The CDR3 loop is CASSLRTGELFF. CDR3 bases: TGTGCCAGCAGCCTCAGGACAGGGGAGCTGTTTTTT.

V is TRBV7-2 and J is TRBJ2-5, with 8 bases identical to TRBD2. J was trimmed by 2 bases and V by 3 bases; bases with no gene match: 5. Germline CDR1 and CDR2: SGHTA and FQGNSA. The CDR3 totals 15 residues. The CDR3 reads CASSFLGGRQETQYF. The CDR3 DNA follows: TGTGCCAGCAGCTTCCTCGGCGGGAGGCAAGAGACCCAGTACTTC.